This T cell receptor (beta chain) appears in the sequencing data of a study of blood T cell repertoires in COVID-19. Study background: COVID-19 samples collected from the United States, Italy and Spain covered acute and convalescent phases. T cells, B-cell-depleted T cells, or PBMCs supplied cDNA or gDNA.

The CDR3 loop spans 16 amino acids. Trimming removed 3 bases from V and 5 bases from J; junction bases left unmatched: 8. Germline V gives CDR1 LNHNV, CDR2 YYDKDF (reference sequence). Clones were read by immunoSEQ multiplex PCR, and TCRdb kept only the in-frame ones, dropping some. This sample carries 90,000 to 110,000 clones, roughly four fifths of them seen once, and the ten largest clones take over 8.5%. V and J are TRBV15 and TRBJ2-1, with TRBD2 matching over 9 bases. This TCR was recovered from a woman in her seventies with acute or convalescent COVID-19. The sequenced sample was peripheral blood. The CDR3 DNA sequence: TGTGCCACCAGCAGGGAGGTAGCGGGAGTTAACAATGAGCAGTTCTTC. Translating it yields CATSREVAGVNNEQFF.